These 17 T cell receptor beta chains came from one sample sequenced in a study of beta chain features in type 1 diabetes. Antigens of these TCRs are unknown. Every bit of the isolated RNA underwent reverse transcription, so sequencing read expressed TCRB transcripts. Sequencing was performed with immunoSEQ multiplex PCR; in TCRdb, only in-frame clones are kept and a portion is missing. The sample lists fewer than 350,000 clones; over 12% were seen once. Study results and caveats: In every one of the four CD4+ subsets, TCRB CDR3s were moderately but significantly shorter in Type 1 diabetes patients.

Material for sequencing was naive CD4+ T cells from blood. The receptor source for this set is a man aged 18 to 30 with type 1 diabetes.

This clone was counted between two and nine times. The chain recombines TRBV29-1 with TRBJ1-2; 10 bases agree with TRBD1. CDR1 and CDR2 (germline): SQVTM, ANQGSEA. This CDR3 contains 12 residues. Trimming cost V 6 bases and J 8 bases; bases outside gene matches: 6. CDR3 nucleotide sequence: TGCAGCGTGGAGGGACAGGGGTTGGGCTACACCTTC. Amino acid sequence: CSVEGQGLGYTF.

J is TRBJ2-7 and V is TRBV5-6; 7 positions match TRBD2. CDR1 SGHDT and CDR2 YYEEEE come from the germline V gene. The CDR3 has 15 amino acids. V shed 3 bases, J shed 6 bases, and the junction held 12 bases outside the gene matches. CDR3 DNA: TGTGCCAGCAGCTCCCTAAGACTAGCAGAAAGCGAGCAGTACTTC. It codes for CASSSLRLAESEQYF. Full variable domain (remainder filled in from reference TRBV5-6 and TRBJ2-7): DAGVTQSPTHLIKTRGQQVTLRCSPKSGHDTVSWYQQALGQGPQFIFQYYEEEERQRGNFPDRFSGHQFPNYSSELNVNALLLGDSALYLCASSSLRLAESEQYFGPGTRLTVT.

The V gene is TRBV5-1, the J gene TRBJ2-6; 7 bases map to TRBD1. CDR3 length: 16 amino acids. From germline, CDR1 is SGHRS and CDR2 YFSETQ. V dropped 0 bases and J dropped 4; count of bases not matched to a gene: 4. The CDR3 region is CASSLESGGGANVLTF. CDR3 DNA: TGCGCCAGCAGCTTGGAGTCAGGGGGAGGGGCCAACGTCCTGACTTTC.

V gene TRBV5-4 combines with J gene TRBJ2-2, with D possibly being TRBD2 (5 bases). This CDR3 contains 14 residues. Trimming took off 3 bases at V and 5 bases at J, with 11 bases between the two ends. From germline, CDR1 is SGHNT and CDR2 YYREEE (reference sequence). The CDR3 here is CASSSTRNTGELFF. In DNA, the CDR3 is TGTGCCAGCAGCTCCACTAGAAATACCGGGGAGCTGTTTTTT. The full variable domain, completed using reference TRBV5-4 and TRBJ2-2, is ETGVTQSPTHLIKTRGQQVTLRCSSQSGHNTVSWYQQALGQGPQFIFQYYREEENGRGNFPPRFSGLQFPNYSSELNVNALELDDSALYLCASSSTRNTGELFFGEGSRLTVL.

In its sample, this clone was seen a few times. The chain recombines TRBV10-3 with TRBJ2-5; D possibly corresponds to TRBD2 (6 bases). Germline V gene data show CDR1 as ENHRY and CDR2 as SYGVKD. The ends were cut back, 11 bases at V and 0 bases at J, with 13 bases in the middle. The CDR3 totals 13 residues. CDR3 nucleotides: TGTGCCTCCCACCGGGACTACCAAGAGACCCAGTACTTC. Protein sequence: CASHRDYQETQYF.

The rearrangement links TRBV30 to TRBJ1-1; TRBD1 matches at 8 bases. CDR3 length: 15 amino acids. V gave up 3 bases and J gave up 0 bases; unmatched junction bases: 6. Germline-derived CDR1 and CDR2 are GTSNPN and SVGIG (reference sequence). The CDR3 here is CAWRQGAGLNTEAFF. CDR3 DNA: TGTGCCTGGAGGCAGGGGGCAGGCCTGAACACTGAAGCTTTCTTT. Using reference TRBV30 and TRBJ1-1 for the parts outside the CDR3, the full variable domain is SQTIHQWPATLVQPVGSPLSLECTVEGTSNPNLYWYRQAAGRGLQLLFYSVGIGQISSEVPQNLSASRPQDRQFILSSKKLLLSDSGFYLCAWRQGAGLNTEAFFGQGTRLTVV.

This clone has more than one count but fewer than ten. The V call is TRBV27, the J call TRBJ1-5; D may be TRBD1 (6 bases). V was shortened by 6 bases and J by 2 bases, with 14 bases between the two germline ends. There are 15 residues in the CDR3. CDR1 and CDR2 from the germline V gene are MNHEY and SMNVEV (reference sequence). CDR3 protein: CASRRTRGGNQPQHF. The CDR3 coding sequence is TGTGCCAGCAGACGCACCAGGGGAGGCAATCAGCCCCAGCATTTT.

The table lists this clone with a few counts. The chain couples TRBV27 to TRBJ2-5, with a tentative D call TRBD2 (5 bases). Trimming removed 9 bases from V and 0 bases from J, with 14 bases in between. The CDR3 runs to 14 residues. Looked up from germline, CDR1 is MNHEY and CDR2 is SMNVEV (reference sequence). CDR3 nucleotides: TGTGCCAGTACGTTAGTCGGGGACCAAGAGACCCAGTACTTC. It is translated as CASTLVGDQETQYF.

The chain has TRBV7-2 and TRBJ2-1; 9 bases align to TRBD1. The V gene end was trimmed by 4 bases and the J gene end by 9 bases; junction bases not matched to a gene: 7. The CDR3 covers 14 residues. Germline CDR1 reads SGHTA; CDR2 reads FQGNSA. This chain's CDR3 is CASSSRDRDGEQFF. CDR3 coding DNA: TGTGCCAGCAGCTCCCGGGACAGGGACGGTGAGCAGTTCTTC.

This clone was counted only a few times. The V call is TRBV19, the J call TRBJ2-4; weak D call: TRBD1 (5 bases). V lost 1 base to trimming and J lost 1 base, with 8 bases between them. Looked up from germline, CDR1 is LNHDA and CDR2 is SQIVND (reference sequence). The CDR3 extends over 15 amino acids. CDR3 DNA: TGTGCCAGTAGTATAGGGGGCTTCGCCAAAAACATTCAGTACTTC. Translation: CASSIGGFAKNIQYF.

This clone has a handful of counts. This chain links TRBV7-2 with TRBJ1-2; D perhaps matches TRBD1 (6 bases). The ends were cut back, 6 bases at V and 8 bases at J, with 19 bases in the middle. Germline V lookup: CDR1 SGHTA, CDR2 FQGNSA. The CDR3 extends over 14 amino acids. The CDR3 protein is CASRETGGEKGYTF. CDR3 sequence (DNA): TGTGCCAGCAGAGAGACGGGGGGCGAGAAGGGCTACACCTTC.

Only a few counts were recorded for this clone. The J gene is TRBJ1-1, the V gene TRBV29-1; no reliable D call. Germline V gene sequence: CDR1 SQVTM, CDR2 ANQGSEA. The germline V and J ends were trimmed by 6 bases and 13 bases, with 21 bases remaining between them. CDR3 length equals 12 residues. CDR3 nucleotide sequence: TGCAGCGTGGCCCCGGGATACGAACAAGGTTTCTTT. Translation gives CSVAPGYEQGFF.

CDR3 sequence reads: CASSLGDRKNIQYF. DNA for the CDR3: TGTGCCAGCAGCTTGGGGGACAGAAAAAACATTCAGTACTTC. The chain has TRBV5-4 and TRBJ2-4, with 7 bases matching TRBD1. Germline V gene lookup returns CDR1 SGHNT and CDR2 YYREEE (reference sequence). The CDR3 loop spans 14 amino acids. V dropped 0 bases and J dropped 4; count of bases not matched to a gene: 1.

This clone was counted between two and nine times. The V gene is TRBV5-1, the J gene TRBJ1-4; D is ambiguous. Trimming removed 0 bases from V and 7 bases from J, with 10 bases in between. The CDR3 contains 14 residues. Germline V gene sequence: CDR1 SGHRS, CDR2 YFSETQ. The CDR3 DNA follows: TGCGCCAGCAGCTTGGACTTTGGAGGTGAAAAACTGTTTTTT. It codes for CASSLDFGGEKLFF.

This clone turned up a few times. The chain has TRBV19 and TRBJ1-1, with D perhaps TRBD1 (6 bases). This CDR3 is built from 15 residues. V gave up 4 bases and J gave up 3 bases, with 15 bases separating them. In germline, CDR1 is LNHDA, CDR2 SQIVND (reference sequence). CDR3 nucleotides: TGTGCCAGTAGTAGAGCAGGGGTGAGAGACACTGAAGCTTTCTTT. This encodes CASSRAGVRDTEAFF.

The chain couples TRBV29-1 to TRBJ2-3, with 8 bases lining up with TRBD1. Germline V gene data show CDR1 as SQVTM and CDR2 as ANQGSEA. The V and J ends lost 7 bases and 4 bases, in that order; junction bases with no gene match: 4. The CDR3 length is 12 residues. CDR3 residues: CSANRGADTQYF. The CDR3 nucleotides read TGCAGCGCAAACAGGGGGGCAGATACGCAGTATTTT.

The J gene is TRBJ2-5, the V gene TRBV7-2; 13 bases align to TRBD2. Looked up from germline, CDR1 is SGHTA and CDR2 is FQGNSA. The V and J ends lost 1 base and 5 bases, in that order; junction bases with no gene match: 4. The CDR3 covers 16 residues. Here the CDR3 reads CASSLGLAGGEETQYF. The CDR3 nucleotides are TGTGCCAGCAGCTTAGGACTAGCGGGGGGTGAGGAGACCCAGTACTTC.